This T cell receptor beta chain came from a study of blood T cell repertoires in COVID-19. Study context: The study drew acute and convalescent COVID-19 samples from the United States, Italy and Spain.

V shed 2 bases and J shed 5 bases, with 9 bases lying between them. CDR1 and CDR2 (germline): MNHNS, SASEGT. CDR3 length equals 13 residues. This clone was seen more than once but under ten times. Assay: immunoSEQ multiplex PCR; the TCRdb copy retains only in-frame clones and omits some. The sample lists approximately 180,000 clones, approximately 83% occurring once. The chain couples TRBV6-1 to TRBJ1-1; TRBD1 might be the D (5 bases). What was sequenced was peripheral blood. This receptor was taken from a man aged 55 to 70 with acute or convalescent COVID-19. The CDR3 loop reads CASSESRTTEAFF. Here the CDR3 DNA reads TGTGCCAGCAGTGAATCTAGGACAACTGAAGCTTTCTTT.